The table lists the clone carrying this T cell receptor beta chain with a few counts. The antigen remains undetermined. The CDR3 sequence is 13 residues long. V lost 4 bases to trimming and J lost 8 bases, with 14 bases between them. Germline V gene sequence: CDR1 SGHTA, CDR2 FQGNSA. Vbeta (60) and Jbeta (13) primers were used in the PCR. Only in-frame clones appear in the TCRdb table, and some are missing; sequencing was by immunoSEQ multiplex PCR. The sample shows roughly 66,000 clones, over 60% of them seen only once. The source of the sample is a study of cytomegalovirus exposure and HLA in healthy donors. Whole-study findings and limits: Across HLA loci, a later analysis found differing TCR association rates, with DRB1 most and HLA-C fewest.

Sampled while nominally healthy, donors likely had unrecorded immune exposures. This receptor was obtained from a woman in her forties or fifties in good health and CMV-seronegative. The V call is TRBV7-2, the J call TRBJ2-5; D perhaps matches TRBD1 (7 bases). The source material was PBMCs. CDR3 nucleotides: TGTGCCAGCAGCTCACGACAGGGAGGAACCCAGTACTTC. This sequence encodes CASSSRQGGTQYF.